Following are 29 T cell receptor beta chains from one sample sequenced in a study of blood T cell repertoires in COVID-19. Libraries were prepared by immunoSEQ multiplex PCR; TCRdb keeps only in-frame clonotypes and omits some of them. The repertoire holds hundreds of thousands of clones, with almost 85% as singletons. Sequenced: peripheral blood. The receptors were sampled from a woman older than 75 with acute or convalescent COVID-19.

The rearrangement uses TRBV28 and TRBJ2-2; tentative D call: TRBD2 (7 bases). Trimming pared 7 bases from V and 2 bases from J, leaving 26 bases between. The length of the CDR3 is 19 residues. Germline values: CDR1 MDHEN, CDR2 SYDVKM. The CDR3 region has the DNA TGTGCCAGCACCGCTCCTCGGGGGGCGAGGAGGGGCAACACCGGGGAGCTGTTTTTT. Amino acids: CASTAPRGARRGNTGELFF.

This rearrangement joins TRBV28 to TRBJ1-5; TRBD1 aligns across 10 bases. V dropped 5 bases and J dropped 4; count of bases not matched to a gene: 2. CDR1 MDHEN and CDR2 SYDVKM come from the germline V gene. The CDR3 has 14 amino acids. The CDR3 DNA is TGTGCCAGCAGTGGGGACAGGGGAAATCAGCCCCAGCATTTT. This sequence encodes CASSGDRGNQPQHF.

In this sample, this clone turned up a few times. This sequence joins TRBV25-1 and TRBJ1-2; no reliable D call. Trimming pared 6 bases from V and 2 bases from J, leaving 7 bases between. The CDR3 has 12 amino acids. The germline gives CDR1 MGHDK, CDR2 SYGVNS. The CDR3 loop is CASRSVNYGYTF. CDR3 coding DNA: TGTGCCAGCAGATCGGTCAACTATGGCTACACCTTC.

The chain uses TRBV6-2 or TRBV6-3 and TRBJ2-3; D uncertain. Germline V gives CDR1 MNHEY, CDR2 SVGEGT. CDR3 length: 16 amino acids. V was clipped by 0 bases and J by 2 bases, with 12 bases between them. CDR3 loop: CASSYSTDLPTDTQYF. DNA for the CDR3: TGTGCCAGCAGTTACTCGACCGACTTACCCACAGATACGCAGTATTTT.

The gene calls are TRBV30 and TRBJ1-4; possible D gene TRBD1, 6 bases. The V and J ends lost 0 bases and 8 bases respectively, with 19 bases between them. Germline CDR1 and CDR2: GTSNPN and SVGIG (reference sequence). CDR3 length equals 16 residues. This chain's CDR3 is CAWSVGRGARGEKLFF. Written as DNA, the CDR3 is TGTGCCTGGAGTGTGGGTCGGGGGGCTAGGGGGGAAAAACTGTTTTTT. Together with reference TRBV30 and TRBJ1-4, the CDR3 gives the full variable domain: SQTIHQWPATLVQPVGSPLSLECTVEGTSNPNLYWYRQAAGRGLQLLFYSVGIGQISSEVPQNLSASRPQDRQFILSSKKLLLSDSGFYLCAWSVGRGARGEKLFFGSGTQLSVL.

This clone was recorded once. The chain carries TRBV7-2 and TRBJ2-7; D not certain. In germline, CDR1 is SGHTA, CDR2 FQGNSA. The CDR3 spans 14 residues. V gave up 6 bases and J gave up 3 bases, with 15 bases separating them. The CDR3 sequence: CASRINSDHYEQYF. Here the CDR3 DNA reads TGTGCCAGCAGGATAAACAGTGATCACTACGAGCAGTACTTC.

The chain is built from TRBV11-2 and TRBJ2-1; unclear D gene. CDR1 is SGHAT and CDR2 is FQNNGV in the germline V gene. This CDR3 is 13 amino acids long. The V and J ends lost 5 bases and 9 bases respectively, with 14 bases between them. The CDR3 DNA is TGTGCCAGCAGCCCGCATTTGGTTAGTGAGCAGTTCTTC. Translation gives CASSPHLVSEQFF.

The chain carries TRBV5-6 and TRBJ1-2; D is undetermined. The CDR3 has 15 residues. V shed 2 bases and J shed 4 bases, with 15 bases lying between them. Looked up from germline, CDR1 is SGHDT and CDR2 is YYEEEE. The CDR3 sequence: CASSFSISNFYGYTF. The CDR3 coding sequence is TGTGCCAGCAGCTTCTCTATTTCAAACTTCTATGGCTACACCTTC.

The chain employs TRBV18 and TRBJ2-3, with 7 nucleotides matching TRBD2. The CDR3 has 15 residues. The germline gives CDR1 KGHSH, CDR2 LQKENI. The J segment lost 0 bases and the V segment lost 3 bases, leaving 3 bases of the junction unmatched. The CDR3 here is CASSPASGSTDTQYF. The DNA for the CDR3 is TGTGCCAGCTCACCGGCTAGCGGAAGCACAGATACGCAGTATTTT. Full variable domain (outside the CDR3, taken from reference TRBV18 and TRBJ2-3): NAGVMQNPRHLVRRRGQEARLRCSPMKGHSHVYWYRQLPEEGLKFMVYLQKENIIDESGMPKERFSAEFPKEGPSILRIQQVVRGDSAAYFCASSPASGSTDTQYFGPGTRLTVL.

DNA of the CDR3: TGTGCCAGCAGCCCGGGGACAGTAACGCGCCAAGAGACCCAGTACTTC. This sequence encodes CASSPGTVTRQETQYF. The chain joins TRBV7-3 to TRBJ2-5; 7 bases align to TRBD1. The J segment lost 1 base and the V segment lost 5 bases, leaving 10 bases of the junction unmatched. Germline-derived CDR1 and CDR2 are SGHTA and FQGTGA. The CDR3 contains 16 residues.

J is TRBJ1-3 and V is TRBV11-2; possible D gene TRBD1, 5 bases. Germline lookup yields CDR1 SGHAT and CDR2 FQNNGV. The V end was cut by 5 bases, the J end by 4 bases, with 18 bases between. CDR3 length: 16 residues. CDR3 DNA sequence: TGTGCCAGCAGCCCGGACAAACAATGGCTCGGAAACACCATATATTTT. Its protein product is CASSPDKQWLGNTIYF. Full variable domain (outside the CDR3, taken from reference TRBV11-2 and TRBJ1-3): EAGVAQSPRYKIIEKRQSVAFWCNPISGHATLYWYQQILGQGPKLLIQFQNNGVVDDSQLPKDRFSAERLKGVDSTLKIQPAKLEDSAVYLCASSPDKQWLGNTIYFGEGSWLTVV.

The gene calls are TRBV5-5 and TRBJ2-5; 7 positions agree with TRBD2. This CDR3 has 14 residues. The germline V gene encodes CDR1 SGHKS and CDR2 YYEKEE (reference sequence). V gave up 4 bases and J gave up 5 bases; unmatched junction bases: 8. The CDR3 DNA reads as TGTGCCAGCAGCCCATCGGGGGGTCGGGAGACCCAGTACTTC. This gives the protein CASSPSGGRETQYF.

The gene calls are TRBV11-1 and TRBJ1-4, with D perhaps matching TRBD1 (5 bases). Deletions cut 5 bases from V and 4 bases from J, with 17 bases between. The CDR3 consists of 16 residues. The germline V gene has CDR1 SGHAT and CDR2 FQDESV (reference sequence). The CDR3 here is CASSPTGGAFNEKLFF. The CDR3 DNA is TGTGCCAGCAGCCCGACTGGTGGGGCTTTTAATGAAAAACTGTTTTTT.

This clone is a singleton in its sample. This chain connects TRBV5-1 to TRBJ1-1; D not certain. V was pared by 0 bases and J by 4 bases, with 13 bases between. The CDR3 totals 15 residues. CDR1 is SGHRS, CDR2 YFSETQ, per germline. CDR3 loop: CASSLGPEGLTEAFF. In DNA form, the CDR3 reads TGCGCCAGCAGCTTGGGTCCCGAAGGACTCACTGAAGCTTTCTTT.

This clone was detected only a few times. V is TRBV5-4 and J is TRBJ1-4; 12 bases agree with TRBD1. Germline V gene data show CDR1 as SGHNT and CDR2 as YYREEE (reference sequence). This CDR3 contains 17 residues. After removal of 3 bases from V and 7 bases from J, the junction contained 10 bases not matched to a gene. The CDR3 sequence is CASSSRDRGREGEKLFF. Here the CDR3 DNA reads TGTGCCAGCAGCTCGCGGGACAGGGGGCGCGAAGGTGAAAAACTGTTTTTT.

The gene calls are TRBV30 and TRBJ1-3; D not certain. Germline V gives CDR1 GTSNPN, CDR2 SVGIG (reference sequence). The V gene lost 4 bases and the J gene lost 3 bases, with 7 bases spanning the gap. The CDR3 is 12 amino acids. CDR3 sequence: CAWTFGGNTIYF. The CDR3 DNA is TGTGCCTGGACCTTCGGTGGAAACACCATATATTTT.

This clone was observed a few times. This rearrangement joins TRBV10-3 to TRBJ2-1; weak D call: TRBD2 (5 bases). This CDR3 is built from 16 residues. Trimming pared 11 bases from V and 0 bases from J, leaving 20 bases between. The V gene's germline CDR1 is ENHRY and CDR2 SYGVKD. The CDR3 protein is CAPSLIEGSSYNEQFF. In DNA, the CDR3 is TGTGCCCCCTCTCTGATCGAAGGGAGCTCCTACAATGAGCAGTTCTTC.

CDR3 coding DNA: TGTGCCAGCAGATCGGGGGGGCGAGAGACCCAGTACTTC. It is translated as CASRSGGRETQYF. The chain recombines TRBV12-3 or TRBV12-4 with TRBJ2-5, with TRBD2 matching over 8 bases. V was pared by 6 bases and J by 4 bases, with 4 bases of the junction left unmatched. This CDR3 region has 13 residues.

The J gene is TRBJ2-7, the V gene TRBV7-8; D possibly corresponds to TRBD1 (6 bases). Germline CDR1 reads SGHVS; CDR2 reads FQNEAQ. The V end lost 3 bases, the J end lost 2 bases, and 14 bases lay between the germline ends. This CDR3 region has 15 residues. Written as DNA, the CDR3 is TGTGCCAGCAGCTTTTCCGAGGACAGTGCCTACGAGCAGTACTTC. Translating it yields CASSFSEDSAYEQYF.

The chain combines TRBV7-3 with TRBJ1-3; D is undetermined. The germline V gene encodes CDR1 SGHTA and CDR2 FQGTGA. V shed 2 bases and J shed 0 bases, with 8 bases lying between them. This CDR3 is 15 amino acids long. The CDR3 is CASSLLGGSGNTIYF. The DNA for the CDR3 is TGTGCCAGCAGCTTATTGGGAGGCTCTGGAAACACCATATATTTT.

The chain carries TRBV30 and TRBJ1-1; D gene unclear. The CDR3 runs to 14 residues. The germline gives CDR1 GTSNPN, CDR2 SVGIG (reference sequence). V was clipped by 4 bases and J by 0 bases, with 12 bases between them. The CDR3 region has the DNA TGTGCCTGGACCATGGGGAGGATGAACACTGAAGCTTTCTTT. Translated: CAWTMGRMNTEAFF. The variable domain in full, with the rest retrieved from reference TRBV30 and TRBJ1-1, is SQTIHQWPATLVQPVGSPLSLECTVEGTSNPNLYWYRQAAGRGLQLLFYSVGIGQISSEVPQNLSASRPQDRQFILSSKKLLLSDSGFYLCAWTMGRMNTEAFFGQGTRLTVV.

For this clone: The same CDR3 arises from other DNA sequences in this sample as well. The V gene is TRBV7-8, the J gene TRBJ1-2, with TRBD1 matching over 7 bases. The V gene end was trimmed by 1 base and the J gene end by 6 bases; junction bases not matched to a gene: 5. The V gene's germline CDR1 is SGHVS and CDR2 FQNEAQ. The CDR3 length is 14 residues. The CDR3 region is CASSLERQGDGYTF. CDR3 nucleotide sequence: TGTGCCAGCAGCTTAGAACGGCAGGGGGATGGCTACACCTTC.

This chain links TRBV7-6 with TRBJ1-1; 7 bases match TRBD1. The junction had 1 base not matched to a gene; V was cut back by 5 bases and J by 1 base. This CDR3 comprises 13 residues. CDR1 and CDR2 (germline): SGHVS, FNYEAQ. CDR3 in DNA: TGTGCCAGCAGCGGACAGGAGAACACTGAAGCTTTCTTT. It translates to CASSGQENTEAFF. The whole variable domain, filled in from reference TRBV7-6 and TRBJ1-1, reads GAGVSQSPRYKVTKRGQDVALRCDPISGHVSLYWYRQALGQGPEFLTYFNYEAQQDKSGLPNDRFSAERPEGSISTLTIQRTEQRDSAMYRCASSGQENTEAFFGQGTRLTVV.

The genes are TRBV28 and TRBJ1-2; 11 bases match TRBD1. Trimming at V came to 11 bases and at J to 4 bases, leaving 6 bases not matched to a gene. CDR1 and CDR2 from the germline V gene are MDHEN and SYDVKM. The CDR3 contains 13 residues. In DNA, the CDR3 is TGTGCCGGACAGGGGGCGCGCCCCTATGGCTACACCTTC. Its translation is CAGQGARPYGYTF.

This clone occurred once. In DNA, the CDR3 is TGCGCCAGCAGCCAAATACTAGTAGGACAGGGGGCGACTGGAAACACCATATATTTT. Protein: CASSQILVGQGATGNTIYF. J is TRBJ1-3 and V is TRBV4-3; 11 bases line up with TRBD1. Germline values: CDR1 LGHNA, CDR2 YSLEER. V was pared by 2 bases and J by 2 bases, with 11 bases of the junction left unmatched. This CDR3 spans 19 amino acids.

V usage is TRBV6-5 and J usage is TRBJ2-3; TRBD2 is a possible D gene (6 bases). Deletions cut 6 bases from V and 1 base from J, with 8 bases between. This CDR3 is 13 amino acids long. The germline gives CDR1 MNHEY, CDR2 SVGAGI. The DNA of the CDR3 is TGTGCCAGCAGGTCTAGCGGCACAGATACGCAGTATTTT. Translating it yields CASRSSGTDTQYF.

V gene TRBV7-2 combines with J gene TRBJ1-2; 7 bases fit TRBD1. There are 13 residues in the CDR3. CDR1 is SGHTA, CDR2 FQGNSA, per germline. The ends lost 5 bases at V and 5 bases at J; junction bases unmatched: 5. Written as DNA, the CDR3 is TGTGCCAGCAGCCGCGGGACAGCTTATGGCTACACCTTC. Amino acids: CASSRGTAYGYTF.

The chain uses TRBV27 and TRBJ2-4, with D possibly TRBD1 on 6 matching bases. Germline V gene sequence: CDR1 MNHEY, CDR2 SMNVEV (reference sequence). The CDR3 sequence is 21 residues long. V gave up 0 bases and J gave up 0 bases, with 24 bases separating them. CDR3 nucleotides: TGTGCCAGCAGTTTATCATGGGGGACAACATTCGGCCTACTAGCCAAAAACATTCAGTACTTC. Encoded protein: CASSLSWGTTFGLLAKNIQYF.

The chain couples TRBV6-2 or TRBV6-3 to TRBJ1-1; maybe TRBD1 (5 bases). CDR1 and CDR2 from the germline V gene are MNHEY and SVGEGT. The CDR3 is 13 amino acids. The ends were cut back, 5 bases at V and 4 bases at J, with 11 bases in the middle. The CDR3 sequence: CASSKTAPTEAFF. The CDR3 region has the DNA TGTGCCAGCAGTAAGACAGCTCCCACTGAAGCTTTCTTT.